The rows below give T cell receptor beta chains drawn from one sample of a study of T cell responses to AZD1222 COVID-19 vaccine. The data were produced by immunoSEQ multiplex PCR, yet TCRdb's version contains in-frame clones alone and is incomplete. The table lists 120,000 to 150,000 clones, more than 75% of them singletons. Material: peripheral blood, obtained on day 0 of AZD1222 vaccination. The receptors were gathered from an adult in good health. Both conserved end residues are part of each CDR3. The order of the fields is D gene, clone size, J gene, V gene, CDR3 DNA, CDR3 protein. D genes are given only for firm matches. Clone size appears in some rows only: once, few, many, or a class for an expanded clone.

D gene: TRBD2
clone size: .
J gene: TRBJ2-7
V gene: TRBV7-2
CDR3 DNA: TGTGCCAGCAGCTCGACCGCGGGGGAATCCTACGAGCAGTACTTC
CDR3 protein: CASSSTAGESYEQYF

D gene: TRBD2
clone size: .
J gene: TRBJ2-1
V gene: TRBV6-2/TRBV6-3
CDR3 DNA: TGTGCCAGCAGTTTGCCGGGGGGGCCATACAATGAGCAGTTCTTC
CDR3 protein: CASSLPGGPYNEQFF

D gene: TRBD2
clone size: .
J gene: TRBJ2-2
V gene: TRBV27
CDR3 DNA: TGTGCCAGCAGATCGCAAAAACTAGCGGGAGCAACCCCCGGGGAGCTGTTTTTT
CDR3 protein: CASRSQKLAGATPGELFF

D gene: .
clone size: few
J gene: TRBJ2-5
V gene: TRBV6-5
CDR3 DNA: TGTGCCAGCAGTTATGGGGAGACCCAGTACTTC
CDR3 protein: CASSYGETQYF

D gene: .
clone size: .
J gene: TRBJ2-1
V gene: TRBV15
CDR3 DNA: TGTGCCACCAGCAGAGATCCATGGATTTACAATGAGCAGTTCTTC
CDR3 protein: CATSRDPWIYNEQFF

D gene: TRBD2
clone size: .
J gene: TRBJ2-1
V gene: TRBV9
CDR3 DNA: TGTGCCAGCAGCCCCCACGTAGCGGGAGAAGGGTCCTACAATGAGCAGTTCTTC
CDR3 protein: CASSPHVAGEGSYNEQFF

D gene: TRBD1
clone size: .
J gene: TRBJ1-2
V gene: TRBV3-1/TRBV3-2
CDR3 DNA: TGTGCCAGCAGCCAAGTTCCCAGGGGGCAATCCTCGATGGGGGGCTACACCTTC
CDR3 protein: CASSQVPRGQSSMGGYTF

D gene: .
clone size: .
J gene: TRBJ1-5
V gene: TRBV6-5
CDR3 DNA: TGTGCCAGCAGTTACAGGGCTTCCCAGCCCCAGCATTTT
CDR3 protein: CASSYRASQPQHF

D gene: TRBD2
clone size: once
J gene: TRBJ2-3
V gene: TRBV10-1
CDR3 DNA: TGCGCCAGCAGTGGGCTAGCGGGAGGGCCGGCTCGCACAGATACGCAGTATTTT
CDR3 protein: CASSGLAGGPARTDTQYF

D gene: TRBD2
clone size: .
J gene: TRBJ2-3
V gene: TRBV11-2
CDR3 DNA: TGTGCCAGCAGCTTAGGGCTAGCGGAAAACCCCACAGATACGCAGTATTTT
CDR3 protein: CASSLGLAENPTDTQYF

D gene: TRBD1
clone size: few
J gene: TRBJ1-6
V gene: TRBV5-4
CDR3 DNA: TGTGCCAGCAGCTCCACAGGGGTGAGTTCACCCCTCCACTTT
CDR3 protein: CASSSTGVSSPLHF

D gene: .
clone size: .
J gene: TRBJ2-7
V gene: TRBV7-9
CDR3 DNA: TGTGCCAGCAGCCTCCAAGTCTACGAGCAGTACTTC
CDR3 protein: CASSLQVYEQYF

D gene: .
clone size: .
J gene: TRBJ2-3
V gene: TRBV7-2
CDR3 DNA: TGTGCCAGCAGCTTGGGCCTAGGAGCAGATACGCAGTATTTT
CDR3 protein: CASSLGLGADTQYF

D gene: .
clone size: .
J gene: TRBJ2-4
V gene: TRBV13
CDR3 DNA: TGTGCCAGCAGCTCCCCGGGACCACTAGCCAAAAACATTCAGTACTTC
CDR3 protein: CASSSPGPLAKNIQYF

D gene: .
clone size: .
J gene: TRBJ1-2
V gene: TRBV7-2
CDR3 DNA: TGTGCCAGCGTGCCAGGGGCTAACTATGGCTACACCTTC
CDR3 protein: CASVPGANYGYTF

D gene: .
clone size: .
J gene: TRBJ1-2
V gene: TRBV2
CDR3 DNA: TGTGCCAGCAGGTTGAGTGGCTACACCTTC
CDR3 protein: CASRLSGYTF

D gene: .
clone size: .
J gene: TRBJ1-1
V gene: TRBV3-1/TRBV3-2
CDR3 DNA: TGTGCCAGCAGCCAATTAATACCCCGGCCAGGGAAGGGCTACACTGAAGCTTTCTTT
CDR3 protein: CASSQLIPRPGKGYTEAFF

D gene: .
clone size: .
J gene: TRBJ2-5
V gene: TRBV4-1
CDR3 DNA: TGCGCCAGCAGCCGGAGTACGGGGCAGGGTGAGACCCAGTACTTC
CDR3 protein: CASSRSTGQGETQYF

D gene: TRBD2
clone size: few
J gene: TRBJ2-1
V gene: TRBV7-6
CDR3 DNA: TGTGCCAGCACCACGAGAGGGGTAGCGGGGCCGGGGGAGCAGTTCTTC
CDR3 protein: CASTTRGVAGPGEQFF

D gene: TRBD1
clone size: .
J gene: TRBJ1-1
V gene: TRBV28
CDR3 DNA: TGTGCCAGCCGGACGGGTGGACAGGGGAGCACTGAAGCTTTCTTT
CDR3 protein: CASRTGGQGSTEAFF

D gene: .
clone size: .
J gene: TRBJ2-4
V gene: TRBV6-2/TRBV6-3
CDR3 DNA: TGTGCCAGCAGTGGTACACGGGGCATTCAGTACTTC
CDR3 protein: CASSGTRGIQYF

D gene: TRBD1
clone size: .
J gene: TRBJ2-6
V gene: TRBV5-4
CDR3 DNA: TGTGCCAGCAGCTCGACAGGGGCTGGGGCCAACGTCCTGACTTTC
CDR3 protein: CASSSTGAGANVLTF

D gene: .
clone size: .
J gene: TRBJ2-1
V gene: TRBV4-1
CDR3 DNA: TGCGCCAGCAGCCAAGATACGGGGGCGGGGGAGCAGTTCTTC
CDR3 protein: CASSQDTGAGEQFF

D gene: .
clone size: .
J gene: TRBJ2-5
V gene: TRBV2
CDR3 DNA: TGTGCCAGCAGTCTGGACCTCGGGGAGGAGACCCAGTACTTC
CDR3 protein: CASSLDLGEETQYF

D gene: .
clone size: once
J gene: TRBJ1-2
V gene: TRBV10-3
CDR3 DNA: TGTGCCGCCCAAGCAGGCAGGGAGGTCGGCTACACCTTC
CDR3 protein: CAAQAGREVGYTF

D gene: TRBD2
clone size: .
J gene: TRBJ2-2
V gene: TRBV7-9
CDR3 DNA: TGTGCCAGCAGCGCCTTCTTTCTTCGAGCGGGGGGGCGAACCGGGGAGCTGTTTTTT
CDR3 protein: CASSAFFLRAGGRTGELFF

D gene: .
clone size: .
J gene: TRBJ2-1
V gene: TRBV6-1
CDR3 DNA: TGTGCCAGCAGTGAAGCAGAGGAAGGGAACAATGAGCAGTTCTTC
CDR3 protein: CASSEAEEGNNEQFF

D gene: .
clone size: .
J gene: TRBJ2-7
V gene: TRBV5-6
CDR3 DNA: TGTGCCAGCAGCTCCTCTTACGAGCAGTACTTC
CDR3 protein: CASSSSYEQYF

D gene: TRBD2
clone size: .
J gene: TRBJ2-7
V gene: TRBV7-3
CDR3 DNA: TGTGCCAGCAGCCCATACGGCGGGGGGCCCTACGAGCAGTACTTC
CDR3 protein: CASSPYGGGPYEQYF

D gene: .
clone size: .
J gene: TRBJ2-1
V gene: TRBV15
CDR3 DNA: TGTGCCACCAGCAGAGCCCCGGGCGGACAGCTTAGAAATAATGAGCAGTTCTTC
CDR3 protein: CATSRAPGGQLRNNEQFF

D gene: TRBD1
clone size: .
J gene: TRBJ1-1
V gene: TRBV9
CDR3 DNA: TGTGCCAGCAGCGCGGGACAGGTGGGAACTGAAGCTTTCTTT
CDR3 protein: CASSAGQVGTEAFF

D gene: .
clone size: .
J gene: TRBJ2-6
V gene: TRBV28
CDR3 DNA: TGTGCCAGCAGTCCCCTACCGTCCCGGTCCAGGCCTGGGGCCAACGTCCTGACTTTC
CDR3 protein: CASSPLPSRSRPGANVLTF

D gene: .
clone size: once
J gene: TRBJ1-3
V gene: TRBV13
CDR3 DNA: TGTGCCAGCAGCCCCTATGGAAACACCATATATTTT
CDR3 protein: CASSPYGNTIYF

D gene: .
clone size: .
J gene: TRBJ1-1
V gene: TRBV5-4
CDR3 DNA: TGTGCCAGCAGCTTGTTGCAGAACACTGAAGCTTTCTTT
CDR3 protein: CASSLLQNTEAFF

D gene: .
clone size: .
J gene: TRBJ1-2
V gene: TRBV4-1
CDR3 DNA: TGCGCCAGCAGCCAAGATTTAGGCTCAGGTGGAGCTAACTATGGCTACACCTTC
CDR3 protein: CASSQDLGSGGANYGYTF

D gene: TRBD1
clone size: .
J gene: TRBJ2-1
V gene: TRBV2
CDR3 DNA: TGTGCCAGCAGTCCTGACAGGGGGCGGTCAAATGAGCAGTTCTTC
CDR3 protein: CASSPDRGRSNEQFF

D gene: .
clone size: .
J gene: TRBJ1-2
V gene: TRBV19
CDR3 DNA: TGTGCCAGTAGTATGGTCCTGAAGGATGGCTACACCTTC
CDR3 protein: CASSMVLKDGYTF

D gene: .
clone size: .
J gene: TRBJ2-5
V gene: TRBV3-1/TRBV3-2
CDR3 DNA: TGTGCCAGCAGCCACGCCTTGACCGGGACCCAGTACTTC
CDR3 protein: CASSHALTGTQYF

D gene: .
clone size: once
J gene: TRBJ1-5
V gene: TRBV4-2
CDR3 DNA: TGTGCCAGCAGGCCCACAACGGAAATTAGCAATCAGCCCCAGCATTTT
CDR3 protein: CASRPTTEISNQPQHF

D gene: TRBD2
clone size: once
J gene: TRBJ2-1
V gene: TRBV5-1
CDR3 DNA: TGCGCCAGCAGCCTAGGGACTAGCGGGGTCTACAATGAGCAGTTCTTC
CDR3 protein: CASSLGTSGVYNEQFF

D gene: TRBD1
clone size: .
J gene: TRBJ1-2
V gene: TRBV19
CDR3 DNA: TGTGCCAGTAGTATAGCGGAACCGGGACAGGGGGCGCGTGGCTACACCTTC
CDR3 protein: CASSIAEPGQGARGYTF

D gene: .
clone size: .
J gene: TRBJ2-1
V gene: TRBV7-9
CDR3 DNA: TGTGCCAGCAGCGTTATCAATGAGCAGTTCTTC
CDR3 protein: CASSVINEQFF

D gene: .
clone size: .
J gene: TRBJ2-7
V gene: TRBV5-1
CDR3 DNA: TGCGCCAGCAGCTTGTGGGACATGTACTACGAGCAGTACTTC
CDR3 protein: CASSLWDMYYEQYF

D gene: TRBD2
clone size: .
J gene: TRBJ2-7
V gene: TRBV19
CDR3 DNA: TGTGCCAGTGGACTAGCGGGTGCACCTAACTACGAGCAGTACTTC
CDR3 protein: CASGLAGAPNYEQYF

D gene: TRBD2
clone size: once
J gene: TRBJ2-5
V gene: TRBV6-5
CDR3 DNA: TGTGCCAGCAGTTACGGGGGGGTGGCAGGGGAGACCCAGTACTTC
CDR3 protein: CASSYGGVAGETQYF

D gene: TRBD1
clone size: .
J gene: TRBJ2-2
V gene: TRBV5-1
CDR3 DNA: TGCGCCAGCAGCTTGGGACAGGGTTCCGGGGAGCTGTTTTTT
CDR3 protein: CASSLGQGSGELFF

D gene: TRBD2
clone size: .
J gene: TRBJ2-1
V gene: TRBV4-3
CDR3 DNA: TGCGCCAGCAGCAAGGCGGGGGGGCCACGGAATGAGCAGTTCTTC
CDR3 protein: CASSKAGGPRNEQFF

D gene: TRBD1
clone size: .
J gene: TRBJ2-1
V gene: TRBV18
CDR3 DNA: TGTGCCAGCTCACAGACCACAGGGGGCTCCTACAATGAGCAGTTCTTC
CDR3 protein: CASSQTTGGSYNEQFF

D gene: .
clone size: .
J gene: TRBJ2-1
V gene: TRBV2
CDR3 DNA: TGTGCCAGCTCCCTCAATGAGCAGTTCTTC
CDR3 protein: CASSLNEQFF

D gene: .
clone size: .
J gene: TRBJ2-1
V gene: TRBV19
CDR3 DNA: TGTGCCAGTAGTGATGACAATGAGCAGTTCTTC
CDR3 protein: CASSDDNEQFF